This is a list of T cell receptor beta chains from one sample in a study of cytotoxic CD8 clonotypes in ibrutinib-treated CLL. Using immunoSEQ multiplex PCR, the repertoire was profiled, and TCRdb retains in-frame clones only, with some absent. The table shows approximately 25,000 clones, with approximately 71% occurring only once. The sample was PBMCs, taken at disease progression, from a patient treated with ibrutinib. These receptor sequences come from a human donor with chronic lymphocytic leukemia. Each CDR3 is given without its conserved first and last residue. Fields, in order: CDR3 length, D gene, V gene, CDR3 protein. D genes are given only for firm matches.

>13|-|TRBV5-1
ASSLAPKGESPLH
>13|-|TRBV2
ASSEAITSGQPQH
>9|-|TRBV25-1
ASSSGQPQH
>14|TRBD1|TRBV5-1
ASSSGTGDFHTEAF
>12|-|TRBV10-3
AISELVGNTEAF
>11|-|TRBV6-6
ASSYSPDNTLH
>16|TRBD1|TRBV9
ASSVAPTGGSGANVLT
>12|-|TRBV6-5
ASSSTGTTGGYT
>14|-|TRBV9
ASSLLYPPNTGELF
>13|-|TRBV9
ASSASLGAGNTIY
>13|-|TRBV5-1
ASSLGGSRTDTQY
>11|-|TRBV7-9
ASSPVGNYGYT
>13|-|TRBV5-4
ASSSYRVSNEKLF
>13|TRBD2|TRBV9
ASSVTGGANNEQF
>14|TRBD1|TRBV30
AWSQAWTGADQPQH
>12|-|TRBV4-1
ASSQSLTSGELF
>10|-|TRBV7-3
ASSLDDGELF
>13|TRBD1|TRBV7-3
ASSSGTAGANVLT
>11|-|TRBV27
ASSLSSNQPQH
>11|-|TRBV11-2
ASSRGVNQPQH
>12|-|TRBV29-1
SVGRWESGETQY
>11|-|TRBV7-2
ASSLYRNTEAF
>17|TRBD2|TRBV7-9
ASSPGLAGARGGTDTQY
>16|-|TRBV7-9
ASSPPSFVGSYPYEQY
>14|-|TRBV9
ASSPRGDANTGELF
>12|-|TRBV7-9
ASGMGEYSYEQY
>11|TRBD1|TRBV5-1
ASSPDRGYEQY
>13|TRBD1|TRBV27
ASSATGGRRQPQH
>11|-|TRBV6-5
ASSYGVDYGYT
>11|TRBD1|TRBV10-3
ATGTAPYNEQF
>14|TRBD1|TRBV7-2
ASSFRGTGGGNTIY
>13|-|TRBV10-3
AISLRWGKNYGYT
>16|-|TRBV4-1
ASSQVGPGVTGSYEQY
>12|-|TRBV11-2
ASSNTGDLSEQY
>11|-|TRBV14
ASSLRQGLEQY
>11|-|TRBV11-2
ASSLAQIYEQY
>15|TRBD1|TRBV5-4
ASSLGDSSYGPYEQY
>9|-|TRBV18
ASSTGGELF
>14|TRBD1|TRBV5-4
ASSEQGALRTDTQY
>14|-|TRBV5-8
ASSPRGRSMNTEAF
>12|-|TRBV9
ASTRGMRNTEAF
>14|-|TRBV21-1
ASSARRDRPNEKLF
>10|-|TRBV6-5
AVGTGGNTIY
>14|-|TRBV4-2
ASSQLEAPFYNEQF
>13|-|TRBV7-9
ASSLILGGQGEQF
>13|TRBD2|TRBV27
ASTPWGGSYNEQF